Shown below are 30 T cell receptor beta chains from a single sample sequenced in a study of blood T cell repertoires in COVID-19. Here immunoSEQ multiplex PCR was the method, and the copy in TCRdb shows in-frame clones only, minus some. The sample records 120,000 to 150,000 clones, 76% being singletons. Sequencing was carried out using peripheral blood. The receptors come from a man in his fifties or sixties with acute or convalescent COVID-19.

In its sample, this clone was seen once. The chain recombines TRBV5-6 with TRBJ2-7, with 7 bases that match TRBD2. In germline, CDR1 is SGHDT, CDR2 YYEEEE. The ends lost 4 bases at V and 2 bases at J; junction bases unmatched: 6. The CDR3 runs 14 residues. CDR3 sequence (DNA): TGTGCCAGCAGCCGACTAGCCGACCCCTACGAGCAGTACTTC. Translated, it gives CASSRLADPYEQYF.

Ten or more counts support this clone. The chain is built from TRBV13 and TRBJ2-7; D call uncertain. V gave up 4 bases and J gave up 1 base, with 5 bases separating them. This CDR3 is built from 12 residues. The germline V gene has CDR1 PRHDT and CDR2 FYEKMQ (reference sequence). Written as DNA, the CDR3 is TGTGCCAGCAGCTCCGGTTCCTACGAGCAGTACTTC. It is translated as CASSSGSYEQYF.

V usage is TRBV7-9 and J usage is TRBJ2-1, with 7 nucleotides matching TRBD1. Germline CDR1 SEHNR, CDR2 FQNEAQ (reference sequence). This CDR3 has 15 residues. J lost 8 bases, V lost 5 bases, and 12 bases had no gene match. CDR3 nucleotides: TGTGCCAGCAGCACCTATCCACAGGGGACAGATGAGCAGTTCTTC. Protein sequence: CASSTYPQGTDEQFF.

CDR3 region: CASRGGYYEQYF. The CDR3 DNA reads as TGTGCCAGCCGGGGAGGGTACTACGAGCAGTACTTC. The chain uses TRBV2 and TRBJ2-7, with 7 bases matching TRBD2. Trimming at V came to 8 bases and at J to 3 bases, leaving 4 bases not matched to a gene. CDR3 length equals 12 residues. The V gene's germline CDR1 is SNHLY and CDR2 FYNNEI.

This clone was detected once. V and J are TRBV9 and TRBJ2-3, with D maybe TRBD1 (6 bases). The CDR3 extends over 15 amino acids. CDR1 and CDR2 from the germline V gene are SGDLS and YYNGEE. Trimming stripped 3 bases from V and 3 bases from J, with 14 bases between. The CDR3 is CASSAFSDRTDTQYF. The CDR3 nucleotides read TGTGCCAGCAGCGCATTCTCGGACAGAACAGATACGCAGTATTTT. The full variable domain, in which reference TRBV9 and TRBJ2-3 provide the parts outside the CDR3, is DSGVTQTPKHLITATGQRVTLRCSPRSGDLSVYWYQQSLDQGLQFLIQYYNGEERAKGNILERFSAQQFPDLHSELNLSSLELGDSALYFCASSAFSDRTDTQYFGPGTRLTVL.

The rearrangement uses TRBV6-5 and TRBJ1-1; TRBD1 might be the D (5 bases). The CDR3 spans 13 residues. V lost 5 bases to trimming and J lost 5 bases, with 12 bases between them. Germline CDR1 and CDR2: MNHEY and SVGAGI. CDR3 in amino acids: CASSHLQGTEAFF. Here the CDR3 DNA reads TGTGCCAGCAGTCATTTGCAGGGAACTGAAGCTTTCTTT.

V and J are TRBV7-9 and TRBJ2-3; 8 bases line up with TRBD2. The CDR3 loop spans 16 amino acids. J lost 1 base, V lost 3 bases, and 6 bases had no gene match. From germline, CDR1 is SEHNR and CDR2 FQNEAQ (reference sequence). CDR3 region: CASSFIRREGTDTQYF. For the CDR3, the DNA is TGTGCCAGCAGCTTTATTCGGCGGGAGGGCACAGATACGCAGTATTTT.

The rearrangement uses TRBV6-4 and TRBJ2-3; tentative D call: TRBD2 (5 bases). The CDR3 runs to 14 residues. The ends were cut back, 0 bases at V and 7 bases at J, with 11 bases in the middle. Germline values: CDR1 MRHNA, CDR2 SNTAGT. CDR3 sequence reads: CASSDSAATHTQYF. The CDR3 DNA reads TGTGCCAGCAGTGACTCAGCGGCCACTCATACGCAGTATTTT.

The V gene is TRBV6-1, the J gene TRBJ2-7, with 7 nucleotides matching TRBD2. The CDR3 contains 13 residues. V lost 2 bases and J lost 4; bases outside the gene matches: 2. Germline values: CDR1 MNHNS, CDR2 SASEGT. In DNA form, the CDR3 reads TGTGCCAGCAGTGAATGGGACTATTACGAGCAGTACTTC. It specifies CASSEWDYYEQYF.

The chain carries TRBV2 and TRBJ1-2; D ambiguous. V lost 7 bases, J lost 0 bases, and 9 bases lay in between. The CDR3 contains 13 residues. CDR1 and CDR2 from the germline V gene are SNHLY and FYNNEI. The CDR3: CASNVGANYGYTF. The CDR3 region has the DNA TGTGCCAGCAATGTGGGCGCTAACTATGGCTACACCTTC.

This clone was seen a few times. The rearrangement uses TRBV7-9 and TRBJ2-5; 7 bases agree with TRBD1. The V segment lost 4 bases and the J segment 4 bases; nucleotides outside the gene matches: 9. Germline lookup yields CDR1 SEHNR and CDR2 FQNEAQ (reference sequence). The CDR3 is 15 residues long. The CDR3 bases are TGTGCCAGCAGCTCCCACAGGGGTGCGGGAGAGACCCAGTACTTC. Residues: CASSSHRGAGETQYF.

This clone was found once. The V gene is TRBV28, the J gene TRBJ2-5; maybe TRBD1 (6 bases). The germline gives CDR1 MDHEN, CDR2 SYDVKM. The CDR3 consists of 14 residues. V was shortened by 2 bases and J by 5 bases, with 12 bases between the two germline ends. In DNA, the CDR3 is TGTGCCAGCAGTTTACAGGGGTTGCGGGAGACCCAGTACTTC. It translates to CASSLQGLRETQYF.

Only a few counts were recorded for this clone. The rearrangement joins TRBV6-1 to TRBJ2-7, with TRBD2 matching over 16 bases. The CDR3 is made up of 17 amino acids. The trim removed 2 bases at V and 2 bases at J, leaving 3 bases unmatched. In germline, CDR1 is MNHNS, CDR2 SASEGT. The CDR3 region is CASSEMGLAGGAYEQYF. The CDR3 DNA sequence: TGTGCCAGCAGTGAAATGGGACTAGCGGGAGGGGCCTACGAGCAGTACTTC.

This CDR3 is CASSLAVARTATRQYF. CDR3 DNA sequence: TGCGCCAGCAGCTTGGCCGTGGCCCGGACAGCTACGCGGCAGTACTTC. The V and J genes are TRBV5-1 and TRBJ2-7, with D perhaps TRBD1 (6 bases). CDR1 and CDR2 from the germline V gene are SGHRS and YFSETQ. V gave up 0 bases and J gave up 9 bases, with 22 bases separating them. The CDR3 is 16 residues long.

This chain links TRBV5-4 with TRBJ1-2, with 9 bases lining up with TRBD1. Germline V lookup: CDR1 SGHNT, CDR2 YYREEE (reference sequence). CDR3 length equals 13 residues. The V segment lost 0 bases and the J segment 7 bases; nucleotides outside the gene matches: 1. CDR3 coding DNA: TGTGCCAGCAGCTTGGACAGGGGGCTTGGCTACACCTTC. The encoded protein is CASSLDRGLGYTF.

This clone was detected once. The chain links TRBV29-1 to TRBJ1-1; D unresolved. The V and J ends lost 7 bases and 4 bases respectively, with 16 bases between them. CDR3 length: 13 amino acids. CDR1 is SQVTM and CDR2 is ANQGSEA in the germline V gene. The CDR3 spells CSARIGRGTEAFF. The CDR3 region has the DNA TGCAGCGCCCGGATAGGACGGGGCACTGAAGCTTTCTTT.

The chain carries TRBV19 and TRBJ1-2; the match to TRBD1 covers 8 bases. The CDR3 consists of 13 residues. Germline V CDR1 and CDR2: LNHDA, SQIVND (reference sequence). J lost 8 bases, V lost 4 bases, and 6 bases had no gene match. The CDR3 coding sequence is TGTGCCAGTAGTACGGGACAGGAGAGGGGCTACACCTTC. Translation gives CASSTGQERGYTF.

V is TRBV10-3 and J is TRBJ2-1; TRBD2 aligns across 7 bases. Losses at the gene ends were 5 bases for V and 8 bases for J; bases not matched to a gene: 6. There are 13 residues in the CDR3. CDR1 and CDR2 from the germline V gene are ENHRY and SYGVKD. This chain's CDR3 is CAISSGTMDEQFF. In DNA, the CDR3 is TGTGCCATCAGTTCCGGGACTATGGATGAGCAGTTCTTC.

The gene calls are TRBV5-8 and TRBJ2-1; 11 nucleotides match TRBD2. The V and J ends lost 3 bases and 9 bases, in that order; junction bases with no gene match: 11. Looked up from germline, CDR1 is SGHTS and CDR2 is YDEGEE. The CDR3 runs to 16 residues. The CDR3 region has the DNA TGTGCCAGCAGCTCTAGCCAGACTAGCGGGATGGGTGAGCAGTTCTTC. Translation: CASSSSQTSGMGEQFF. Full variable domain (outside the CDR3, taken from reference TRBV5-8 and TRBJ2-1): EAGVTQSPTHLIKTRGQQATLRCSPISGHTSVYWYQQALGLGLQFLLWYDEGEERNRGNFPPRFSGRQFPNYSSELNVNALELEDSALYLCASSSSQTSGMGEQFFGPGTRLTVL.

The chain uses TRBV2 and TRBJ1-1, with 11 bases that match TRBD1. The CDR3 has 14 amino acids. Germline lookup yields CDR1 SNHLY and CDR2 FYNNEI. With V trimmed by 6 bases and J by 7 bases, 7 bases remained unmatched. This CDR3 is CASRRDRGNFEAFF. The CDR3 DNA reads as TGTGCCAGCAGGAGGGACAGGGGGAATTTTGAAGCTTTCTTT.

J is TRBJ2-1 and V is TRBV27; 12 bases line up with TRBD1. V trimming: 5 bases; J trimming: 2 bases; junction bases outside the gene matches: 4. Germline values: CDR1 MNHEY, CDR2 SMNVEV (reference sequence). The CDR3 spans 16 residues. The CDR3 spells CASSQGTGGPYNEQFF. As DNA, the CDR3 is TGTGCCAGCAGTCAGGGGACAGGGGGCCCCTACAATGAGCAGTTCTTC.

The chain carries TRBV27 and TRBJ1-1; the match to TRBD1 covers 10 bases. This CDR3 is 15 amino acids long. Germline V CDR1 and CDR2: MNHEY, SMNVEV (reference sequence). The J segment lost 3 bases and the V segment lost 6 bases, leaving 7 bases of the junction unmatched. The CDR3 sequence: CASSRGGQGDTEAFF. CDR3 coding DNA: TGTGCCAGCAGCCGCGGAGGACAGGGGGACACTGAAGCTTTCTTT.

This sequence joins TRBV5-4 and TRBJ2-1; 12 positions match TRBD2. This CDR3 has 15 residues. Germline CDR1 and CDR2: SGHNT and YYREEE (reference sequence). J gave up 5 bases and V 4 bases, and 4 bases lay outside the gene matches. The CDR3 loop reads CASSPRLAGDNEQFF. CDR3 in DNA: TGTGCCAGCAGCCCAAGACTAGCGGGAGACAATGAGCAGTTCTTC.

The chain couples TRBV18 to TRBJ1-1; TRBD1 matches 9 bases. The V and J ends lost 3 bases and 0 bases, in that order; junction bases with no gene match: 5. The germline V gene encodes CDR1 KGHSH and CDR2 LQKENI. This CDR3 comprises 16 residues. The CDR3 coding sequence is TGTGCCAGCTCACCGGGACAGGGTAGGGTGAACACTGAAGCTTTCTTT. Amino acids: CASSPGQGRVNTEAFF.

The V call is TRBV5-1, the J call TRBJ2-5, with D maybe TRBD1 (6 bases). Germline-derived CDR1 and CDR2 are SGHRS and YFSETQ. CDR3 length equals 15 residues. Deletions cut 0 bases from V and 4 bases from J, with 13 bases between. The DNA of the CDR3 is TGCGCCAGCAGCTTGGGGCAACAGGGCCCAGAGACCCAGTACTTC. Amino acids: CASSLGQQGPETQYF. Combining the CDR3 with reference TRBV5-1 and TRBJ2-5 gives the whole variable domain KAGVTQTPRYLIKTRGQQVTLSCSPISGHRSVSWYQQTPGQGLQFLFEYFSETQRNKGNFPGRFSGRQFSNSRSEMNVSTLELGDSALYLCASSLGQQGPETQYFGPGTRLLVL.

This chain connects TRBV4-1 to TRBJ1-6; a possible D gene is TRBD1 (5 bases). Trimming shortened V by 0 bases and J by 14 bases, and 14 bases separated the two germline ends. Germline values: CDR1 MGHRA, CDR2 YSYEKL. The CDR3 length is 14 residues. CDR3 in DNA: TGCGCCAGCAGCCAAGAGGGGGGGAGATCAGCCCTCCACTTT. Translating gives CASSQEGGRSALHF.

This clone was detected only a few times. The gene calls are TRBV7-9 and TRBJ1-3, with 8 bases that match TRBD1. Germline trimming cut 5 bases from V and 5 bases from J; bases unmatched to any gene: 11. In germline, CDR1 is SEHNR, CDR2 FQNEAQ (reference sequence). CDR3 length: 16 amino acids. The CDR3 nucleotides read TGTGCCAGCAGCCCCCCGGACAGGGATGAAAGAAACACCATATATTTT. It is translated as CASSPPDRDERNTIYF. Filled out from reference TRBV7-9 and TRBJ1-3, the complete variable domain reads DTGVSQNPRHKITKRGQNVTFRCDPISEHNRLYWYRQTLGQGPEFLTYFQNEAQLEKSRLLSDRFSAERPKGSFSTLEIQRTEQGDSAMYLCASSPPDRDERNTIYFGEGSWLTVV.

The chain carries TRBV7-8 and TRBJ2-7; TRBD2 aligns across 8 bases. Germline loops: CDR1 SGHVS, CDR2 FQNEAQ. Losses at the gene ends were 5 bases for V and 1 base for J; bases not matched to a gene: 4. There are 14 residues in the CDR3. This CDR3 is CASSNGLASYEQYF. The CDR3 nucleotides are TGTGCCAGCAGCAATGGACTAGCTTCCTACGAGCAGTACTTC. The variable domain in full, completed from reference TRBV7-8 and TRBJ2-7, reads GAGVSQSPRYKVAKRGQDVALRCDPISGHVSLFWYQQALGQGPEFLTYFQNEAQLDKSGLPSDRFFAERPEGSVSTLKIQRTQQEDSAVYLCASSNGLASYEQYFGPGTRLTVT.

J is TRBJ2-7 and V is TRBV12-3 or TRBV12-4, with 9 bases fitting TRBD1. The CDR3 has 13 amino acids. Unmatched junction bases numbered 0, after V lost 6 bases and J lost 0 bases. CDR3 region: CASRQGASYEQYF. Written as DNA, the CDR3 is TGTGCCAGCAGACAGGGGGCCTCCTACGAGCAGTACTTC.

The genes are TRBV5-1 and TRBJ2-2, with a weak D call TRBD2 (6 bases). Germline V CDR1 and CDR2: SGHRS, YFSETQ. This CDR3 spans 20 amino acids. The germline V and J ends were trimmed by 5 bases and 7 bases, with 33 bases remaining between them. The CDR3 DNA sequence: TGCGCCAGCAGGACGGTCGGGTTTCCGGGACTCTCCCTTTTGGGCGGGGAGCTGTTTTTT. This encodes CASRTVGFPGLSLLGGELFF.